The present T cell receptor beta chain was sequenced within a study of regulatory T cells in long-lasting Graves disease. About the research overall: Antithyroid drug intake by newly diagnosed Graves' patients had lasted under 3 months.

This clonotype was seen ten or more times. The trim removed 5 bases at V and 2 bases at J, leaving 6 bases unmatched. Germline loops: CDR1 MDHEN, CDR2 SYDVKM. This CDR3 comprises 15 residues. As to time point: newly diagnosed GD, antithyroid drugs for less than 3 months. RNA extracted from PBMCs served as the sequencing template. According to the study, TCR beta libraries were built with iRepertoire HTBI primers and CDR3-region Arm-PCR. TCRdb fed the multiplex PCR reads into MiXCR, producing one record per CDR3 protein. The sample lists 400,000 to 450,000 distinct CDR3 sequences; about a sixth were seen once. The sample was also reused in another study, on T cells in Graves' hyperthyroidism and ophthalmopathy. That paper notes: Stable Graves' hyperthyroidism denoted no ophthalmopathy progression over 18 months.

V is TRBV28 and J is TRBJ2-7; TRBD1 agrees at 10 bases. The sequence derives from a woman aged 30 to 39 with Graves disease. The material sequenced was peripheral blood mononuclear cells (PBMCs), taken at new diagnosis, from a patient treated with antithyroid drugs. CDR3 residues: CASSVTGTGAYEQYF. Written as DNA, the CDR3 is TGTGCCAGCAGTGTTACCGGGACAGGGGCCTACGAGCAGTACTTC.